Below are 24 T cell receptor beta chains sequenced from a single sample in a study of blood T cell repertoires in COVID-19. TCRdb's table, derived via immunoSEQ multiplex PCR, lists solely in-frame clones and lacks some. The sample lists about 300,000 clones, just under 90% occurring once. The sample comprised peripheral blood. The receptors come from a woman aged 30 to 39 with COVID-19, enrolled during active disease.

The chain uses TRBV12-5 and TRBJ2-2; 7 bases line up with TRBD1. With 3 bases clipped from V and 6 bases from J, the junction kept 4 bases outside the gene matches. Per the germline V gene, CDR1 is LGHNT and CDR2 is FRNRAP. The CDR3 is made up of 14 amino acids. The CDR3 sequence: CASGFGQVPGELFF. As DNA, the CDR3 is TGTGCTAGTGGTTTTGGACAGGTCCCCGGGGAGCTGTTTTTT.

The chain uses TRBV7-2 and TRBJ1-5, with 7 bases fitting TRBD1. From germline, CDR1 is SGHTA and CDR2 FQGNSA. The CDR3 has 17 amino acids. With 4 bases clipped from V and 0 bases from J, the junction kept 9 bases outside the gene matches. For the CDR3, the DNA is TGTGCCAGCAGCTACGGGACAGTACAGTATAGCAATCAGCCCCAGCATTTT. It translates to CASSYGTVQYSNQPQHF.

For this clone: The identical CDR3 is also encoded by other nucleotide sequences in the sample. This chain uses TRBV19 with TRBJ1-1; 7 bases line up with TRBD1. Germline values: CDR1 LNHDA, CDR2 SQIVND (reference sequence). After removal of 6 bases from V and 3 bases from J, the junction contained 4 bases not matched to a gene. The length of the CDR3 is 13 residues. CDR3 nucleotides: TGTGCCAGTAGCCTAACAGGGGACACTGAAGCTTTCTTT. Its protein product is CASSLTGDTEAFF.

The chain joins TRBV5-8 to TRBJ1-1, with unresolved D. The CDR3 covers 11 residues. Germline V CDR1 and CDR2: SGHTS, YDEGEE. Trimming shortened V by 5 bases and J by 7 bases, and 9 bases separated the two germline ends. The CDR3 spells CASRRRGEAFF. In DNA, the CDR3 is TGTGCCAGCAGACGACGGGGTGAAGCTTTCTTT.

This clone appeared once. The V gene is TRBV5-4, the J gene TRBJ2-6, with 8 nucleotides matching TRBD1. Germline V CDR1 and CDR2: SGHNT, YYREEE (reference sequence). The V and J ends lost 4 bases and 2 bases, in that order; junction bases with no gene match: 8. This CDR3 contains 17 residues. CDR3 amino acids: CASSTRTGPAGANVLTF. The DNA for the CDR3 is TGTGCCAGCAGCACCAGGACAGGGCCAGCTGGGGCCAACGTCCTGACTTTC.

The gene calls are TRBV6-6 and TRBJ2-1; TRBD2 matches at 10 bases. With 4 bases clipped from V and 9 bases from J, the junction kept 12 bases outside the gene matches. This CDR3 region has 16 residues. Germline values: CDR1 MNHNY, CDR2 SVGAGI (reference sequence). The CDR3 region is CASSSSGGADNVEQFF. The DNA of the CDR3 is TGTGCCAGCAGTTCCAGCGGGGGGGCCGACAATGTTGAGCAGTTCTTC.

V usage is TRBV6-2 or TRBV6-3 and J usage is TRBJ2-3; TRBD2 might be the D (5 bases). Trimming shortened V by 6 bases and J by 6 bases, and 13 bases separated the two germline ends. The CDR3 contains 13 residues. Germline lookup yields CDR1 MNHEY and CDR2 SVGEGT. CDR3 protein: CASSRKGDDTQYF. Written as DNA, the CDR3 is TGTGCCAGCAGCCGGAAGGGAGATGATACGCAGTATTTT.

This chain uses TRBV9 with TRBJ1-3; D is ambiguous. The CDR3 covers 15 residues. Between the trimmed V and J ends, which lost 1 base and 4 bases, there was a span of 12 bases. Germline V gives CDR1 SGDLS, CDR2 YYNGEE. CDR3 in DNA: TGTGCCAGCAGCGTATCGTACAGCTCAGGAAACACCATATATTTT. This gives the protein CASSVSYSSGNTIYF.

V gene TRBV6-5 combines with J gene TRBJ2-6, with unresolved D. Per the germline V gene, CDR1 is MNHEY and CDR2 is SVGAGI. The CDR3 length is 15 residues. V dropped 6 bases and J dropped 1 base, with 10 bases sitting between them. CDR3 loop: CASSQRRSGANVLTF. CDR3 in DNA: TGTGCCAGCAGCCAGCGACGGTCTGGGGCCAACGTCCTGACTTTC.

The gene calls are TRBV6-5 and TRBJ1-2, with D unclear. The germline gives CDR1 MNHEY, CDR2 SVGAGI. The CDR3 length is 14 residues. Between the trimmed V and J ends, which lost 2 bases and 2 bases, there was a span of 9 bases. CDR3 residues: CASSYLQRNYGYTF. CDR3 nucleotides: TGTGCCAGCAGTTACCTCCAGCGGAACTATGGCTACACCTTC.

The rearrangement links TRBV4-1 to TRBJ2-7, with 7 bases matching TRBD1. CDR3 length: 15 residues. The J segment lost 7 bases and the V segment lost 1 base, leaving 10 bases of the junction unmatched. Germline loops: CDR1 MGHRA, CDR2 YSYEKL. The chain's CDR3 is CASSQVIDREGEQYF. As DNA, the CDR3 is TGCGCCAGCAGCCAAGTAATCGACAGGGAAGGGGAGCAGTACTTC.

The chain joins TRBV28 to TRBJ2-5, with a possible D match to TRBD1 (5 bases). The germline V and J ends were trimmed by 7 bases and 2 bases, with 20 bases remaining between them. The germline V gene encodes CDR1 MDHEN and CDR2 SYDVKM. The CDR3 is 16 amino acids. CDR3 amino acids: CASTPQDTWKQETQYF. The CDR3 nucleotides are TGTGCCAGCACCCCCCAGGACACCTGGAAACAAGAGACCCAGTACTTC.

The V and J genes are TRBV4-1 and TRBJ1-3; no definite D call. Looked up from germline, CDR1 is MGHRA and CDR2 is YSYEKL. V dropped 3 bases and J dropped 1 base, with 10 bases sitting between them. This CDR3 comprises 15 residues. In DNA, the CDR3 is TGCGCCAGCAGCCATACTTCTACTTCTGGAAACACCATATATTTT. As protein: CASSHTSTSGNTIYF.

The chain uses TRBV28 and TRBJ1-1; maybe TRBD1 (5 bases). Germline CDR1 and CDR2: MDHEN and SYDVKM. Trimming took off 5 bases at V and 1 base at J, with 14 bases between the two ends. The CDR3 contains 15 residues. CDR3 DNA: TGTGCCAGCAGTCCCCTGACAGCTAGGAACACTGAAGCTTTCTTT. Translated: CASSPLTARNTEAFF.

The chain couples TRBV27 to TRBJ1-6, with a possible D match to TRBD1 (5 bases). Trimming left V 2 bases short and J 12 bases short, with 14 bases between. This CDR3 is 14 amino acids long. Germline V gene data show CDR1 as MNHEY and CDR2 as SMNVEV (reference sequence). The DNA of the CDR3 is TGTGCCAGCAGTTTAGCGGACACGGGTTTACCCCTCCACTTT. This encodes CASSLADTGLPLHF.

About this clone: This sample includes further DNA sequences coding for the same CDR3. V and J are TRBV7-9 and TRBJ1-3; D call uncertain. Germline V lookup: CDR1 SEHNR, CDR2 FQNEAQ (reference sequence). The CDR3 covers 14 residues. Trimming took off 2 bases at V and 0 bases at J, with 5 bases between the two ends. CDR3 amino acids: CASSLTVSGNTIYF. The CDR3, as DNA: TGTGCCAGCAGCTTAACGGTCTCTGGAAACACCATATATTTT.

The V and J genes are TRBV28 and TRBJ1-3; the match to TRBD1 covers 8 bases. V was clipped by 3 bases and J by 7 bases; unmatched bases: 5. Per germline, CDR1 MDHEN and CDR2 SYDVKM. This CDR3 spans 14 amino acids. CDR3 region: CASSLTGEGNTIYF. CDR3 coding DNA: TGTGCCAGCAGTTTGACAGGGGAGGGGAACACCATATATTTT.

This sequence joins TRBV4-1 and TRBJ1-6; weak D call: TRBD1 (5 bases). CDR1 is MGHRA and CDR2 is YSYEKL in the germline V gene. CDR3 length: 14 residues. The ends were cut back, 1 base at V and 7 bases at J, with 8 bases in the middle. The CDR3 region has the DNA TGCGCCAGCAGCCAAGTGGGGGGGAATTCACCCCTCCACTTT. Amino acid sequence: CASSQVGGNSPLHF.

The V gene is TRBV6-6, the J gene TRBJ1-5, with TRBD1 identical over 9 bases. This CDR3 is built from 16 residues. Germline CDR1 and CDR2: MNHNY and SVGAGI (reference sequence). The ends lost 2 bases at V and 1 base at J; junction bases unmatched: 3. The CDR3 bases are TGTGCCAGCAGTTACGCGGGGACAGGGAGCAATCAGCCCCAGCATTTT. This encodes CASSYAGTGSNQPQHF.

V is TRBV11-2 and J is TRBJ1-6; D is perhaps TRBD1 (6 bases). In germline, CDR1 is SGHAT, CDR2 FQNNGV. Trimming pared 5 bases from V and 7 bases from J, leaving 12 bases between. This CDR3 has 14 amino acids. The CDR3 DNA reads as TGTGCCAGCAGCCCAATAACAGGGAATTCACCCCTCCACTTT. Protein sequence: CASSPITGNSPLHF.

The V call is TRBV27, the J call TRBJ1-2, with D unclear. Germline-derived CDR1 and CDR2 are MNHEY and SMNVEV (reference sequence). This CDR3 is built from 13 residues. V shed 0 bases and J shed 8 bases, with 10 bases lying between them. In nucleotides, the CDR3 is TGTGCCAGCAGTTTATCGGCCCAAAGAGGCTACACCTTC. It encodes CASSLSAQRGYTF.

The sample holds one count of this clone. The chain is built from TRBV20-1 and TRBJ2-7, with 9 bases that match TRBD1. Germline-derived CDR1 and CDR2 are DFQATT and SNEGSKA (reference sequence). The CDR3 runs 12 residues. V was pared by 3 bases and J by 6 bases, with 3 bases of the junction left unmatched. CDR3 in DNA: TGCAGTGCTAGTACAGGGGGCAGCGAGCAGTACGTC. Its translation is CSASTGGSEQYV.

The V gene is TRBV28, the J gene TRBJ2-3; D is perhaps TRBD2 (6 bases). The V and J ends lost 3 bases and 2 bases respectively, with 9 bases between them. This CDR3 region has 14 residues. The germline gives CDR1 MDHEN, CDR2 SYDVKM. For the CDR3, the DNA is TGTGCCAGCAGTTTGACTAGACTCACAGATACGCAGTATTTT. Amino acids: CASSLTRLTDTQYF.

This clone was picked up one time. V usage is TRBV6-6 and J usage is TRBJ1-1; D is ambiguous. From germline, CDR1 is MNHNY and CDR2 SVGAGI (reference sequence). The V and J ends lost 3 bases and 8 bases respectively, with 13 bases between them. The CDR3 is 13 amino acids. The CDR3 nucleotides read TGTGCCAGCAGTTATTTCGGAGGTTCCGAAGCTTTCTTT. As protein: CASSYFGGSEAFF.